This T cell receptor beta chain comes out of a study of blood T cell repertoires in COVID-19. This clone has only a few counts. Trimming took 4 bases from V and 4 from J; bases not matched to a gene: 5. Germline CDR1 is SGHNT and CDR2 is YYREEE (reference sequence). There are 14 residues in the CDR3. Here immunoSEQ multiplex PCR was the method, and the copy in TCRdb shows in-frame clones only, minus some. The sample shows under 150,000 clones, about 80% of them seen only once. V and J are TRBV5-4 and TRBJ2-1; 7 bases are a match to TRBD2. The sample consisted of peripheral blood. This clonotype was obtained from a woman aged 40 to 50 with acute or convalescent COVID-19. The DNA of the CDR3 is TGTGCCAGCAGCAACCGGGACTATTACAATGAGCAGTTCTTC. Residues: CASSNRDYYNEQFF.